This TCR beta chain was profiled in a study of cytomegalovirus exposure and HLA in healthy donors. The PCR contained 60 Vbeta and 13 Jbeta primers. Generated by immunoSEQ multiplex PCR, the TCRdb table keeps only in-frame clones and is missing some. The sample records approximately 130,000 clones, roughly 79% being singletons. Points from the study as a whole: In a later analysis, a genetic analysis reported fewer productive-TCR N-insertions in an Asian-associated ancestry cluster than the cohort average.

This clone appeared a single time. What it binds is unknown. The CDR3 spans 15 residues. Germline V gene lookup returns CDR1 MDHEN and CDR2 SYDVKM. Trimming removed 9 bases at V and 7 bases at J, with 24 bases between. The source is a woman aged 40 to 50 in good health and CMV-seronegative. V gene TRBV28 combines with J gene TRBJ1-2; D possibly corresponds to TRBD1 (5 bases). The specimen sequenced was PBMCs. The DNA for the CDR3 is TGTGCCAGTCTCTTAGGGACTGGGGCGTCGAGTGGCTACACCTTC. Residues: CASLLGTGASSGYTF.